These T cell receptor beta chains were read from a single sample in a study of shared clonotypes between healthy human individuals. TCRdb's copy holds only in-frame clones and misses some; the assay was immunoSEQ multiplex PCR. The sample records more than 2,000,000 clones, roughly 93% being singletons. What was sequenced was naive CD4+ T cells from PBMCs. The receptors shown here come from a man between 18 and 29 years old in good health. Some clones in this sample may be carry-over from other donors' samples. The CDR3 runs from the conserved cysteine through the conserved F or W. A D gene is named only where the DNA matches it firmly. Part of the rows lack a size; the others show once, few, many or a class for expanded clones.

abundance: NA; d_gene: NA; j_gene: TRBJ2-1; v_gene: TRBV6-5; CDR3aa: CASSYRDFYNEQFF; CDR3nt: TGTGCCAGCAGTTACCGGGACTTCTACAATGAGCAGTTCTTC
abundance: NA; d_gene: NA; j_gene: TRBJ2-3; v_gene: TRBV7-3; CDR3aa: CASSSLGSLTDTQYF; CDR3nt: TGTGCCAGCAGCTCCCTTGGGAGCCTCACAGATACGCAGTATTTT
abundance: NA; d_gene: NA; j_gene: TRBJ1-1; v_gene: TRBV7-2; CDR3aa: CASSLGVGGTEAFF; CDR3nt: TGTGCCAGCAGCTTGGGGGTGGGAGGGACTGAAGCTTTCTTT
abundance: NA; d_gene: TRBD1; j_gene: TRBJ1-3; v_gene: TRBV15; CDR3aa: CATSRDYRGPGNTIYF; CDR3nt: TGTGCCACCAGCAGAGATTACAGGGGGCCTGGAAACACCATATATTTT
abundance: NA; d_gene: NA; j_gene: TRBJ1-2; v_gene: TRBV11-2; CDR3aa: CASSTRAGGYGYTF; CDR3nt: TGTGCCAGCAGCACCCGGGCCGGGGGCTATGGCTACACCTTC
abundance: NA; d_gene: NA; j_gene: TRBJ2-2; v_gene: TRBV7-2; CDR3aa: CASSVSMGGELFF; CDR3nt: TGTGCCAGCAGCGTCTCTATGGGCGGGGAGCTGTTTTTT
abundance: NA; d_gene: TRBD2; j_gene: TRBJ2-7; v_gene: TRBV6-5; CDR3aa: CASSPAPGGAEQYF; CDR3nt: TGTGCCAGCAGTCCAGCGCCGGGAGGGGCCGAGCAGTACTTC
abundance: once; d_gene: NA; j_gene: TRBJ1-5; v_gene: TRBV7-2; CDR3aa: CASSFLGGGQPQHF; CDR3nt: TGTGCCAGCAGCTTTCTTGGCGGAGGTCAGCCCCAGCATTTT
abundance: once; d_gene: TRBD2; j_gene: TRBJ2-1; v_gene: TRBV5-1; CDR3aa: CASSSGTSGYNEQFF; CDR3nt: TGCGCCAGCAGCTCGGGGACTAGCGGTTACAATGAGCAGTTCTTC
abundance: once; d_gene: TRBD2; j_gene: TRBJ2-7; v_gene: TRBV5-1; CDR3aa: CASSLASGHLYEQYF; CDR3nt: TGCGCCAGCAGCTTGGCTAGCGGACACCTCTACGAGCAGTACTTC
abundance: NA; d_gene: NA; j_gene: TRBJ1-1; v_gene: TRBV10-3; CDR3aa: CAISESSGGGGTEAFF; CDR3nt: TGTGCCATCAGTGAGTCAAGTGGGGGTGGGGGCACTGAAGCTTTCTTT
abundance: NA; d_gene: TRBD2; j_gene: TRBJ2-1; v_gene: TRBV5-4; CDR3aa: CASSAGLAGPNEQFF; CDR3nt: TGTGCCAGCAGCGCGGGACTAGCGGGCCCCAATGAGCAGTTCTTC
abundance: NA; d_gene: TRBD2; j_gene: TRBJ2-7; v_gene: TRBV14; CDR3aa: CASSRGAGVHEQYF; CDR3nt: TGTGCCAGCAGCCGCGGAGCGGGAGTGCACGAGCAGTACTTC
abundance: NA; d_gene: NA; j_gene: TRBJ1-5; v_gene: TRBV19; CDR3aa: CAPERGQGIPQPQHF; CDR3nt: TGTGCACCCGAGCGGGGTCAGGGGATACCCCAGCCCCAGCATTTT
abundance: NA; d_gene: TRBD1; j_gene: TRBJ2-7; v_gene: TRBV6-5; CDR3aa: CASRGDRPYEQYF; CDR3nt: TGTGCCAGCAGGGGGGACAGACCCTACGAGCAGTACTTC
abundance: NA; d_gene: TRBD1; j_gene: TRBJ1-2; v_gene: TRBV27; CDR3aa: CASSTSGTAYGYTF; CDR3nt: TGTGCCAGCAGTACATCCGGGACAGCCTATGGCTACACCTTC
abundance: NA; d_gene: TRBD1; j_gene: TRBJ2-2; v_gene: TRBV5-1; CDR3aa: CASSLGDRSTGELFF; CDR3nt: TGCGCCAGCAGCCTGGGGGACAGATCGACCGGGGAGCTGTTTTTT
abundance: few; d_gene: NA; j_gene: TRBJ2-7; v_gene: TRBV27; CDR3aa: CASTLGSPYEQYF; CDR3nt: TGTGCCAGCACCTTAGGGTCTCCGTACGAGCAGTACTTC
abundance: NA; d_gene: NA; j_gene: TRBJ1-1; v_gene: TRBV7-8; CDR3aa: CASSEQRIRSQAFF; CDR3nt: TGTGCCAGCAGCGAACAAAGGATACGGTCCCAAGCTTTCTTT
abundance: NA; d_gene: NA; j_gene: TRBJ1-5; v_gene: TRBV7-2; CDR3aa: CASSLDWGFNQPQHF; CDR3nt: TGTGCCAGCAGCTTAGATTGGGGTTTCAATCAGCCCCAGCATTTT
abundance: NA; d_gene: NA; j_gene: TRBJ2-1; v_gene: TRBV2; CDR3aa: CASSGPGGQGNEQFF; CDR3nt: TGTGCCAGCAGCGGACCAGGGGGGCAGGGCAATGAGCAGTTCTTC
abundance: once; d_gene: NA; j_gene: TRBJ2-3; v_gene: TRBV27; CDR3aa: CASSSRGIRATDTQYF; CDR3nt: TGTGCCAGCAGTTCTAGGGGAATTAGGGCCACAGATACGCAGTATTTT
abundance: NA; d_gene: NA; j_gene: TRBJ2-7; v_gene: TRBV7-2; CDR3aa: CASSLGRPSQYEQYF; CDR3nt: TGTGCCAGCAGCTTAGGGAGGCCTTCCCAGTACGAGCAGTACTTC
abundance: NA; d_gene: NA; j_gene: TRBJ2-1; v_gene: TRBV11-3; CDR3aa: CASSPRRSSGTYNEQFF; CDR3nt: TGTGCCAGCAGCCCCCGGCGGTCGAGCGGAACCTACAATGAGCAGTTCTTC
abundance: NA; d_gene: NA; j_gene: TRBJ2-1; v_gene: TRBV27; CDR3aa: CASSFRVMGANFYNEQFF; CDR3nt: TGTGCCAGCAGTTTTCGGGTGATGGGGGCGAATTTCTACAATGAGCAGTTCTTC
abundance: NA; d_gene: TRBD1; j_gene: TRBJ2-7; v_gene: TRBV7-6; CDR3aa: CASRPDAGQGVIYEQYF; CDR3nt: TGTGCCAGCAGGCCCGATGCCGGACAGGGGGTTATCTACGAGCAGTACTTC
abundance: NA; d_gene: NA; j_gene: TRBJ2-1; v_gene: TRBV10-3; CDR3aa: CARGGHSYNEQFF; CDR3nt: TGTGCGAGGGGGGGCCACTCCTACAATGAGCAGTTCTTC
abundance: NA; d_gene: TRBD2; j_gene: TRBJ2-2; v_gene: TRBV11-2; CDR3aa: CASSLDGRTSRNTGELFF; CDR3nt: TGTGCCAGCAGCTTAGATGGGCGGACTAGCAGGAACACCGGGGAGCTGTTTTTT
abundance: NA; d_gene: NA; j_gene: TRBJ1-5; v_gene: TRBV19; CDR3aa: CASSIDGRTGKGNQPQHF; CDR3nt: TGTGCCAGTAGTATAGATGGACGAACCGGGAAGGGCAATCAGCCCCAGCATTTT
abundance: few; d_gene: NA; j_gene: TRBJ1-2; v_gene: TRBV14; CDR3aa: CASSQDLGPVTLGYTF; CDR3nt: TGTGCCAGCAGCCAAGACCTTGGACCCGTCACTTTGGGCTACACCTTC